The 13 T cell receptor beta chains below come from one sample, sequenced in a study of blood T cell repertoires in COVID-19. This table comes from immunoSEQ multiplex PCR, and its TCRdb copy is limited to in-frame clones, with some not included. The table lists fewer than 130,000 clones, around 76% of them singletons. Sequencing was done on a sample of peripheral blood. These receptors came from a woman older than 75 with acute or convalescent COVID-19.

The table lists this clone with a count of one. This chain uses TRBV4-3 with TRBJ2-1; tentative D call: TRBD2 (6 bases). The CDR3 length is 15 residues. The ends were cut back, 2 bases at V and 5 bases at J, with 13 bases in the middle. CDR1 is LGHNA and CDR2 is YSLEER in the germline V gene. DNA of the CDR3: TGCGCCAGCAGCCAATCCGGGACTGCAAACAATGAGCAGTTCTTC. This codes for CASSQSGTANNEQFF.

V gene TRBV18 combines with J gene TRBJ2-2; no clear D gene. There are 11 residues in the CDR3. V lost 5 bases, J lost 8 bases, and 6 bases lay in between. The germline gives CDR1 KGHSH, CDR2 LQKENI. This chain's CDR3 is CASSNMGELFF. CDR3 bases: TGTGCCAGCTCAAACATGGGGGAGCTGTTTTTT.

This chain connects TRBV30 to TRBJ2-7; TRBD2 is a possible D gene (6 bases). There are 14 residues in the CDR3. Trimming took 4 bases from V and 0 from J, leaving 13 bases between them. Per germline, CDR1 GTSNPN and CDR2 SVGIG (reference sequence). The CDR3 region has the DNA TGTGCCTGGAAACCAGGACTACACTCCTACGAGCAGTACTTC. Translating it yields CAWKPGLHSYEQYF. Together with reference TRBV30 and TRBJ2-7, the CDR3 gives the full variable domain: SQTIHQWPATLVQPVGSPLSLECTVEGTSNPNLYWYRQAAGRGLQLLFYSVGIGQISSEVPQNLSASRPQDRQFILSSKKLLLSDSGFYLCAWKPGLHSYEQYFGPGTRLTVT.

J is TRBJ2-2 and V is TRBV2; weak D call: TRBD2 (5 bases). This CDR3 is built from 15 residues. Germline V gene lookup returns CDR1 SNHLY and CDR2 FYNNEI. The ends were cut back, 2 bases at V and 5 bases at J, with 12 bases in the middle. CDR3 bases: TGTGCCAGCAGTGAAAGGAGCGGAGAGACCGGGGAGCTGTTTTTT. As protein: CASSERSGETGELFF.

The CDR3 here is CASLKNRGVDTQYF. The CDR3 DNA sequence: TGTGCCAGCCTTAAAAACAGGGGTGTGGATACGCAGTATTTT. The chain employs TRBV2 and TRBJ2-3; 7 bases line up with TRBD1. The trim removed 8 bases at V and 6 bases at J, leaving 11 bases unmatched. The CDR3 sequence is 14 residues long. Germline-derived CDR1 and CDR2 are SNHLY and FYNNEI.

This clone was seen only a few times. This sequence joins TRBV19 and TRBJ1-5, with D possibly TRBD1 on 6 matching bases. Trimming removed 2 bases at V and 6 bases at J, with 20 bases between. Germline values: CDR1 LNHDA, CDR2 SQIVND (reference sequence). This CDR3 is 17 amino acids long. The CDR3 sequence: CASSINIRVTGFQPQHF. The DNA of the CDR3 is TGTGCCAGTAGTATAAATATTAGAGTCACAGGGTTTCAGCCCCAGCATTTT.

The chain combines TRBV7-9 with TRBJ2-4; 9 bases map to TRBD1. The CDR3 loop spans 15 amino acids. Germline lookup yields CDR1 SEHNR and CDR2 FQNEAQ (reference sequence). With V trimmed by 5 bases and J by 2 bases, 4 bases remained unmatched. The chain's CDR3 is CASSRDRVPKNIQYF. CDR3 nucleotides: TGTGCCAGCAGCAGGGACAGGGTCCCCAAAAACATTCAGTACTTC.

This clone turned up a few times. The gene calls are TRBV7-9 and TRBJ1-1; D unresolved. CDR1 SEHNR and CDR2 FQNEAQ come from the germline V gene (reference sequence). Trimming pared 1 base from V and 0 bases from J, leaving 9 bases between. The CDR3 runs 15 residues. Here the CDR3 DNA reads TGTGCCAGCAGCTTAGTGCGGACTCTGAACACTGAAGCTTTCTTT. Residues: CASSLVRTLNTEAFF.

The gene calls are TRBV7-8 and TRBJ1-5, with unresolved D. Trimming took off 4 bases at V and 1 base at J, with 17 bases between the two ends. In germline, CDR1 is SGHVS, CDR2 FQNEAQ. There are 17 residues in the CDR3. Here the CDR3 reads CASSSGVQPVSNQPQHF. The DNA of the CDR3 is TGTGCCAGCAGCTCCGGGGTTCAGCCAGTGAGCAATCAGCCCCAGCATTTT.

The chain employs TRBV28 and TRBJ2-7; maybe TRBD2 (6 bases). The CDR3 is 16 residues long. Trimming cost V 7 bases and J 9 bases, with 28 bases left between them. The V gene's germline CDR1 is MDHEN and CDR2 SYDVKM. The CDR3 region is CASTIQSWRAQRWQYF. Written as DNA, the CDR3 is TGTGCCAGCACTATTCAGTCTTGGAGGGCCCAAAGGTGGCAGTACTTC. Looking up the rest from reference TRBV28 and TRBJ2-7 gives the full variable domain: DVKVTQSSRYLVKRTGEKVFLECVQDMDHENMFWYRQDPGLGLRLIYFSYDVKMKEKGDIPEGYSVSREKKERFSLILESASTNQTSMYLCASTIQSWRAQRWQYFGPGTRLTVT.

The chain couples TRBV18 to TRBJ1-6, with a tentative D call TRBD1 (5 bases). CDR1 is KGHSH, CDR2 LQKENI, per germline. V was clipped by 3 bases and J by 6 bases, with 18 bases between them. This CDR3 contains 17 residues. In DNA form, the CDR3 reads TGTGCCAGCTCACCGCCCGCGGGGGGGGGAACTAATTCACCCCTCCACTTT. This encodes CASSPPAGGGTNSPLHF.

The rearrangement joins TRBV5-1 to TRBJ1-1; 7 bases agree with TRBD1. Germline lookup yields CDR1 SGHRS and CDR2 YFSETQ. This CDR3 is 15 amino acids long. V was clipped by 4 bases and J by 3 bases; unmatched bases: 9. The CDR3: CASSITPGGDTEAFF. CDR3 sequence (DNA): TGCGCCAGCAGCATCACCCCAGGGGGTGACACTGAAGCTTTCTTT.

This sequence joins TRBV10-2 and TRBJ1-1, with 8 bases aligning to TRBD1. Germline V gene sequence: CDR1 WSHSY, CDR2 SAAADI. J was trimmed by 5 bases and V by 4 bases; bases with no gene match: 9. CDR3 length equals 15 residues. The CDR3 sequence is CASSVIRGLETEAFF. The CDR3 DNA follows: TGCGCCAGCAGTGTCATCAGGGGGCTGGAGACTGAAGCTTTCTTT.